This TCR beta chain was sequenced during a study of T cell responses to AZD1222 COVID-19 vaccine. Study results and caveats: After the peak T cell response, and only then, were repertoires sampled. Donors skewed white British and female; clonal diversity was possibly underestimated. A reported finding is that nearly half of spike-specific TCRs target unmutated variant regions.

Germline V gives CDR1 SGHTA, CDR2 FQGNSA. J gave up 5 bases and V 6 bases, and 12 bases lay outside the gene matches. This CDR3 comprises 16 residues. This clone was detected only a few times. Its specificity is not known. Assay: immunoSEQ multiplex PCR; the TCRdb copy retains only in-frame clones and omits some. The table has approximately 70,000 clones, roughly 84% seen once. This chain connects TRBV7-2 to TRBJ2-5; TRBD2 agrees at 10 bases. The sequence was obtained from an adult in good health. The input for sequencing was peripheral blood, taken on day 0 of AZD1222 vaccination. In DNA form, the CDR3 reads TGTGCCAGCAGTTATGGGAATAGCGGGGGGTGGGAGACCCAGTACTTC. It yields the protein CASSYGNSGGWETQYF.